Each of the 28 T cell receptor beta chains below was sequenced from the same sample in a study of cytomegalovirus exposure and HLA in healthy donors. PCR amplification relied on 60 Vbeta primers (plus 13 Jbeta primers). Generated by immunoSEQ multiplex PCR, the TCRdb table keeps only in-frame clones and is missing some. Here the sample spans 120,000 to 150,000 clones, around 80% being singletons. The sequenced sample consisted of PBMCs. The receptor set was obtained from a boy aged 2 to 10 in good health and CMV-seronegative.

Of note for this clone: Germline and junction disagree at one end, which may indicate a read error. The rearrangement uses TRBV27 and TRBJ2-2; a weak D match, TRBD1 (6 bases). The CDR3 contains 15 residues. The germline V gene has CDR1 MNHEY and CDR2 SMNVEV (reference sequence). In DNA, the CDR3 is TGTGCCAGCAGAGTTATGTGGGGACACACTGGGGAGCTGTTTTTT. It encodes CASRVMWGHTGELFF.

The chain employs TRBV19 and TRBJ2-7; D is unresolved. CDR1 is LNHDA, CDR2 SQIVND, per germline (reference sequence). The CDR3 is 13 residues long. Trimming removed 4 bases from V and 3 bases from J, with 10 bases in between. The CDR3 nucleotides are TGTGCCAGTAGTAGGGTCGCGGACTACGAGCAGTACTTC. As protein: CASSRVADYEQYF. The full variable domain, completed using reference TRBV19 and TRBJ2-7, is DGGITQSPKYLFRKEGQNVTLSCEQNLNHDAMYWYRQDPGQGLRLIYYSQIVNDFQKGDIAEGYSVSREKKESFPLTVTSAQKNPTAFYLCASSRVADYEQYFGPGTRLTVT.

The V and J genes are TRBV9 and TRBJ1-6; TRBD1 matches at 7 bases. CDR1 and CDR2 from the germline V gene are SGDLS and YYNGEE. This CDR3 has 19 amino acids. V dropped 0 bases and J dropped 9; count of bases not matched to a gene: 18. The CDR3 DNA is TGTGCCAGCAGCGTAGGAGCAGGGGGTCCTTACGGGTACGGTTCACCCCTCCACTTT. Translated, it gives CASSVGAGGPYGYGSPLHF.

This clone was recorded only once. This sequence joins TRBV18 and TRBJ1-3; TRBD1 might be the D (6 bases). Germline CDR1 KGHSH, CDR2 LQKENI. The CDR3 loop spans 17 amino acids. Trimming took 2 bases from V and 3 from J, leaving 17 bases between them. CDR3 bases: TGTGCCAGCTCACCAATGGGATCAGGGGCCGGTGGAAACACCATATATTTT. Translation gives CASSPMGSGAGGNTIYF.

The sample holds one count of this clone. V and J are TRBV27 and TRBJ2-3, with TRBD2 identical over 11 bases. V shed 8 bases, J shed 6 bases, and the junction held 13 bases outside the gene matches. CDR3 length: 16 amino acids. The germline gives CDR1 MNHEY, CDR2 SMNVEV (reference sequence). CDR3 nucleotides: TGTGCCAGCCGGTTAGCGGGAGGGGGACTAGGGGATACGCAGTATTTT. Translating it yields CASRLAGGGLGDTQYF.

The CDR3 reads CATSRDPPFLDEQYF. The CDR3 nucleotides read TGTGCCACCAGCAGAGACCCTCCCTTCTTAGACGAGCAGTACTTC. The V gene is TRBV15, the J gene TRBJ2-7, with D uncertain. The CDR3 loop spans 15 amino acids. Trimming took off 0 bases at V and 5 bases at J, with 14 bases between the two ends. Germline V gene data show CDR1 as LNHNV and CDR2 as YYDKDF (reference sequence).

This clone was observed once. The chain uses TRBV4-1 and TRBJ2-5; 14 bases are a match to TRBD2. This CDR3 is built from 17 residues. CDR1 MGHRA and CDR2 YSYEKL come from the germline V gene. V shed 4 bases, J shed 3 bases, and the junction held 7 bases outside the gene matches. CDR3 sequence reads: CASSPPGLAGGKETQYF. The CDR3 DNA reads TGCGCCAGCAGCCCTCCAGGACTAGCGGGAGGCAAAGAGACCCAGTACTTC.

The V and J genes are TRBV7-2 and TRBJ1-1, with TRBD1 as a possible D gene (6 bases). There are 18 residues in the CDR3. Germline V CDR1 and CDR2: SGHTA, FQGNSA. Trimming stripped 2 bases from V and 3 bases from J, with 22 bases between. CDR3: CASSLYSGRGLGDTEAFF. The CDR3 nucleotides are TGTGCCAGCAGCTTATATTCGGGCAGGGGACTAGGCGACACTGAAGCTTTCTTT. Combining the CDR3 with reference TRBV7-2 and TRBJ1-1 gives the whole variable domain GAGVSQSPSNKVTEKGKDVELRCDPISGHTALYWYRQSLGQGLEFLIYFQGNSAPDKSGLPSDRFSAERTGGSVSTLTIQRTQQEDSAVYLCASSLYSGRGLGDTEAFFGQGTRLTVV.

The chain employs TRBV5-5 and TRBJ2-7; unclear D gene. The CDR3 loop spans 15 amino acids. From germline, CDR1 is SGHKS and CDR2 YYEKEE (reference sequence). With 4 bases removed from V and 4 bases from J, the gap between germline ends came to 18 bases. The CDR3 DNA is TGTGCCAGCAGCCCGACTGGAGCGAGGAAATACGAGCAGTACTTC. Amino acid sequence: CASSPTGARKYEQYF.

This chain connects TRBV4-3 to TRBJ1-2; D possibly corresponds to TRBD1 (5 bases). Germline CDR1 reads LGHNA; CDR2 reads YSLEER. The CDR3 runs 14 residues. V gave up 3 bases and J gave up 4 bases, with 12 bases separating them. The CDR3 loop reads CASSQEGRGYGYTF. The CDR3 DNA sequence: TGCGCCAGCAGCCAGGAGGGACGGGGCTATGGCTACACCTTC.

V and J are TRBV6-1 and TRBJ2-7; possibly TRBD1 for D (5 bases). Germline values: CDR1 MNHNS, CDR2 SASEGT. The CDR3 runs to 14 residues. Trimming cost V 2 bases and J 3 bases, with 11 bases left between them. The CDR3 loop reads CASSEYGQGYEQYF. The CDR3 DNA reads TGTGCCAGCAGTGAATATGGGCAGGGCTACGAGCAGTACTTC.

This rearrangement joins TRBV7-8 to TRBJ1-3; D gene uncertain. Trimming took off 1 base at V and 1 base at J, with 14 bases between the two ends. The CDR3 covers 17 residues. Germline assignment: CDR1 SGHVS and CDR2 FQNEAQ. The CDR3 is CASSLVGGPGSGNTIYF. The CDR3 region has the DNA TGTGCCAGCAGCTTAGTTGGCGGGCCGGGGTCTGGAAACACCATATATTTT. The variable domain in full, completed from reference TRBV7-8 and TRBJ1-3, reads GAGVSQSPRYKVAKRGQDVALRCDPISGHVSLFWYQQALGQGPEFLTYFQNEAQLDKSGLPSDRFFAERPEGSVSTLKIQRTQQEDSAVYLCASSLVGGPGSGNTIYFGEGSWLTVV.

This chain joins TRBV4-1 and TRBJ1-5; TRBD1 might be the D (6 bases). Trimming removed 0 bases at V and 4 bases at J, with 19 bases between. The germline CDR1 and CDR2 sequences are MGHRA and YSYEKL. The CDR3 consists of 18 residues. In DNA form, the CDR3 reads TGCGCCAGCAGCCAAGAACTCGTACCGGGACATCGAAATCAGCCCCAGCATTTT. Translating it yields CASSQELVPGHRNQPQHF.

CDR3 sequence (DNA): TGCAGCGTCCGGACTGCCGGGACCGGGGAGCTGTTTTTT. Its protein is CSVRTAGTGELFF. V and J are TRBV29-1 and TRBJ2-2; TRBD2 might be the D (5 bases). The germline CDR1 and CDR2 sequences are SQVTM and ANQGSEA. The CDR3 has 13 amino acids. The germline V and J ends were trimmed by 6 bases and 5 bases, with 13 bases remaining between them.

This clone was detected once. The chain couples TRBV2 to TRBJ2-7; D remains unclear. V was clipped by 7 bases and J by 6 bases, with 7 bases between them. The CDR3 runs 10 residues. CDR1 is SNHLY and CDR2 is FYNNEI in the germline V gene. The CDR3 nucleotides are TGTGCCAGCACACGCAGCGAGCAGTACTTC. Its translation is CASTRSEQYF.

This clone was detected once. This rearrangement joins TRBV15 to TRBJ2-5, with 7 bases lining up with TRBD2. V shed 3 bases and J 5 bases; nucleotides not matched to a gene: 9. CDR3 size: 15 residues. Germline V lookup: CDR1 LNHNV, CDR2 YYDKDF (reference sequence). The chain's CDR3 is CATSRGVGRLETQYF. The CDR3, as DNA: TGTGCCACCAGCAGGGGAGTCGGGAGGCTGGAGACCCAGTACTTC.

The V gene is TRBV13, the J gene TRBJ2-7; 11 nucleotides line up with TRBD2. Germline V gives CDR1 PRHDT, CDR2 FYEKMQ (reference sequence). The length of the CDR3 is 16 residues. Trimming removed 3 bases from V and 0 bases from J; junction bases left unmatched: 4. The CDR3 sequence: CASSFLAGGGSYEQYF. CDR3 DNA sequence: TGTGCCAGCAGCTTTCTAGCGGGAGGCGGCTCCTACGAGCAGTACTTC.

The rearrangement uses TRBV11-1 and TRBJ2-3, with D hard to call. This CDR3 is built from 11 residues. With 5 bases removed from V and 3 bases from J, the gap between germline ends came to 3 bases. Germline V CDR1 and CDR2: SGHAT, FQDESV (reference sequence). The CDR3 loop is CASSPTDTQYF. The CDR3 DNA is TGTGCCAGCAGCCCTACAGATACGCAGTATTTT. Full variable domain (missing parts from reference TRBV11-1 and TRBJ2-3): EAEVAQSPRYKITEKSQAVAFWCDPISGHATLYWYRQILGQGPELLVQFQDESVVDDSQLPKDRFSAERLKGVDSTLKIQPAELGDSAMYLCASSPTDTQYFGPGTRLTVL.

The chain combines TRBV18 with TRBJ1-5, with 8 positions matching TRBD1. This CDR3 comprises 15 residues. V gave up 4 bases and J gave up 4 bases; unmatched junction bases: 6. Germline lookup yields CDR1 KGHSH and CDR2 LQKENI. CDR3 amino acids: CASSLDRGTNQPQHF. CDR3 in DNA: TGTGCCAGCTCACTTGACAGGGGAACTAATCAGCCCCAGCATTTT.

V and J are TRBV4-3 and TRBJ1-5; D is ambiguous. Trimming removed 0 bases from V and 2 bases from J, with 11 bases in between. The V gene's germline CDR1 is LGHNA and CDR2 YSLEER. This CDR3 comprises 16 residues. DNA for the CDR3: TGCGCCAGCAGCCAAGATTTGGGCAGTCGCAATCAGCCCCAGCATTTT. This gives the protein CASSQDLGSRNQPQHF.

V gene TRBV11-2 combines with J gene TRBJ2-7, with D maybe TRBD2 (6 bases). The CDR3 runs to 15 residues. V was cut by 1 base and J by 1 base, with 11 bases left in between. Germline CDR1 is SGHAT and CDR2 is FQNNGV. As DNA, the CDR3 is TGTGCCAGCAGCTTAGTTCGCGGGGTTTCCTACGAGCAGTACTTC. Encoded protein: CASSLVRGVSYEQYF.

A remark on this clone: The junction departs from germline at one end; a sequencing error may be responsible. V is TRBV6-4 and J is TRBJ2-3, with 7 positions matching TRBD1. Per germline, CDR1 MRHNA and CDR2 SNTAGT. The CDR3 length is 14 residues. CDR3 in amino acids: CASIFDRDTDTPYF. For the CDR3, the DNA is TGTGCCAGCATCTTCGACAGGGATACAGATACGCCGTATTTT.

The chain employs TRBV2 and TRBJ1-5; 9 bases map to TRBD1. V lost 3 bases, J lost 5 bases, and 8 bases stayed unmatched. The germline V gene encodes CDR1 SNHLY and CDR2 FYNNEI. The length of the CDR3 is 16 residues. The CDR3 loop reads CASSDLRGQGHQPQHF. CDR3 sequence (DNA): TGTGCCAGCAGTGATTTGAGGGGACAGGGTCATCAGCCCCAGCATTTT.

The V call is TRBV19, the J call TRBJ2-7; D call uncertain. Germline lookup yields CDR1 LNHDA and CDR2 SQIVND (reference sequence). The CDR3 is made up of 13 amino acids. Trimming cost V 3 bases and J 2 bases, with 8 bases left between them. CDR3 coding DNA: TGTGCCAGTAGTATGCAGTACACCTACGAGCAGTACTTC. Translated, it gives CASSMQYTYEQYF. The full variable domain, in which reference TRBV19 and TRBJ2-7 provide the parts outside the CDR3, is DGGITQSPKYLFRKEGQNVTLSCEQNLNHDAMYWYRQDPGQGLRLIYYSQIVNDFQKGDIAEGYSVSREKKESFPLTVTSAQKNPTAFYLCASSMQYTYEQYFGPGTRLTVT.

The J gene is TRBJ1-2, the V gene TRBV9, with 10 bases lining up with TRBD1. Germline V gene sequence: CDR1 SGDLS, CDR2 YYNGEE. There are 15 residues in the CDR3. V lost 3 bases and J lost 6; bases outside the gene matches: 8. As DNA, the CDR3 is TGTGCCAGCAGCGGAATAGGGACAGGGGAGCATGGCTACACCTTC. Translated: CASSGIGTGEHGYTF.

A single count supports this clone. At one end, the junction sequence differs from germline, possibly due to a read error. The genes are TRBV7-9 and TRBJ1-1, with 8 bases fitting TRBD1. The CDR3 runs 17 residues. Germline CDR1 is SEHNR and CDR2 is FQNEAQ (reference sequence). CDR3 amino acids: CSSSTRQGYDMNTEAFF. DNA of the CDR3: TGTTCCAGCAGCACAAGACAGGGGTACGACATGAACACTGAAGCTTTCTTT.

The chain couples TRBV20-1 to TRBJ2-5, with a possible D match to TRBD1 (5 bases). Germline V lookup: CDR1 DFQATT, CDR2 SNEGSKA (reference sequence). This CDR3 contains 9 residues. The chain's CDR3 is CRGRETQYF. For the CDR3, the DNA is TGCAGGGGGCGGGAGACCCAGTACTTC.

The genes are TRBV7-2 and TRBJ1-4; D is undetermined. Germline-derived CDR1 and CDR2 are SGHTA and FQGNSA. The V gene lost 3 bases and the J gene lost 7 bases, with 6 bases spanning the gap. The CDR3 loop spans 12 amino acids. Here the CDR3 DNA reads TGTGCCAGCAGCTTTGCAGGTGAAAAACTGTTTTTT. Translating it yields CASSFAGEKLFF.